This TCR beta chain comes out of a study of cytomegalovirus exposure and HLA in healthy donors. The wider study: In an early release, HLA-typed donors contributed about 80 million unique TCR sequences.

The PCR had 60 Vbeta and 13 Jbeta primers. TCRdb keeps only in-frame clones here, not all; method: immunoSEQ multiplex PCR. The sample contains 150,000 to 200,000 clones, around 78% of which appear only once. This CDR3 is 14 amino acids long. Germline V gene sequence: CDR1 MNHEY, CDR2 SMNVEV (reference sequence). Trimming cost V 3 bases and J 0 bases, with 7 bases left between them. The chain has TRBV27 and TRBJ2-3; possible D gene TRBD1, 5 bases. What was sequenced was PBMCs. The receptor's source is a woman in her 30s in good health and CMV-seropositive. CDR3 sequence: CASSFGQSTDTQYF. The CDR3, as DNA: TGTGCCAGCAGTTTCGGACAAAGCACAGATACGCAGTATTTT.